This T cell receptor beta chain appears in the sequencing data of a study of regulatory T cells in long-lasting Graves disease. Study results and caveats: New patients shared roughly 1,000 public clonotypes, fewer than the approximately 2,500 shared by persistent patients.

There are many counts of this clonotype. Its antigen is as yet unknown. After removal of 7 bases from V and 2 bases from J, the junction contained 1 base not matched to a gene. CDR1 is MDHEN and CDR2 is SYDVKM in the germline V gene. The CDR3 spans 13 residues. With iRepertoire HTBI primers and Arm-PCR of CDR3 regions, TCR beta libraries were built. TCRdb re-analysed the multiplex PCR reads in MiXCR, keeping a single row per CDR3 protein. The repertoire holds roughly 420,000 distinct CDR3 sequences, with about a sixth as singletons. The time point was: newly diagnosed GD, antithyroid drugs for less than 3 months. After RNA was extracted from PBMCs, the TCR library was made from it. This sample was shared with a second study, whose subject was T cells in Graves' hyperthyroidism and ophthalmopathy. This second report adds: Diagnoses were made from clinical symptoms, serum measures (thyroxine and TRAb), thyroid ultrasound and orbital computed tomography.

The sequence was collected from a woman younger than 30 with Graves disease. The chain combines TRBV28 with TRBJ2-7; TRBD2 agrees at 11 bases. The sequences come from peripheral blood mononuclear cells (PBMCs), collected at new diagnosis, from a patient treated with antithyroid drugs. This chain's CDR3 is CASNSGRAYEQYF. CDR3 in DNA: TGTGCCAGCAATAGCGGGAGGGCCTACGAGCAGTACTTC. The full variable domain, rest sourced from reference TRBV28 and TRBJ2-7, is DVKVTQSSRYLVKRTGEKVFLECVQDMDHENMFWYRQDPGLGLRLIYFSYDVKMKEKGDIPEGYSVSREKKERFSLILESASTNQTSMYLCASNSGRAYEQYFGPGTRLTVT.